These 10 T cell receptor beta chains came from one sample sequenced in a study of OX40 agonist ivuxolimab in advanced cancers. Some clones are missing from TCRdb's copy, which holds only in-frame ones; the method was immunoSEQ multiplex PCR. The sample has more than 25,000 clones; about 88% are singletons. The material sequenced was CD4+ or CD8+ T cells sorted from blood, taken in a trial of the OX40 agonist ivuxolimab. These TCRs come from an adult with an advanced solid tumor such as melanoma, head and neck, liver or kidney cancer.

The CDR3, as DNA: TGCAGCGCGCCCTCCTACAATGAGCAGTTCTTC. Translated: CSAPSYNEQFF. The chain recombines TRBV29-1 with TRBJ2-1; D unclear. This CDR3 contains 11 residues. Germline lookup yields CDR1 SQVTM and CDR2 ANQGSEA. The V end lost 7 bases, the J end lost 0 bases, and 4 bases lay between the germline ends.

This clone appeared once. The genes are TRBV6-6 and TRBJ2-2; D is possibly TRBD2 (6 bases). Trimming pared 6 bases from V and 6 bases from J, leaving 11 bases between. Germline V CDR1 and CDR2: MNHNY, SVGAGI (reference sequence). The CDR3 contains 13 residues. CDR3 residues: CASSQTSPGELFF. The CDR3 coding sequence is TGTGCCAGCAGCCAAACTAGCCCCGGGGAGCTGTTTTTT.

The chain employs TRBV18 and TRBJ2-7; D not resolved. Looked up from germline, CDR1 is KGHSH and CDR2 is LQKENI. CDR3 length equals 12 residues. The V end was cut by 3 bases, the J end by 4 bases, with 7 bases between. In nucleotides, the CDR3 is TGTGCCAGCTCACCTCTAGGGTACGAGCAGTACTTC. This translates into CASSPLGYEQYF.

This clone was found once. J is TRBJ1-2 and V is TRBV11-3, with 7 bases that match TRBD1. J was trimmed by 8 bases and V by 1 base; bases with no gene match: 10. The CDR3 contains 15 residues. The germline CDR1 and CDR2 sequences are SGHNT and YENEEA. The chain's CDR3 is CASSLALRQGHGYTF. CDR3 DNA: TGTGCCAGCAGCTTAGCTCTGCGACAGGGACACGGCTACACCTTC.

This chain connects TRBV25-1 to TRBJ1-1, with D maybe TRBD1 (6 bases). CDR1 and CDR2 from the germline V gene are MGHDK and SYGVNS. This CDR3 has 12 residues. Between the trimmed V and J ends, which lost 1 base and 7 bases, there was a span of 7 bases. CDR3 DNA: TGTGCCAGCAGTGAATCAGGGGATGAAGCTTTCTTT. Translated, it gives CASSESGDEAFF. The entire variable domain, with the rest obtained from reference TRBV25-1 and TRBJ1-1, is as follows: EADIYQTPRYLVIGTGKKITLECSQTMGHDKMYWYQQDPGMELHLIHYSYGVNSTEKGDLSSESTVSRIRTEHFPLTLESARPSHTSQYLCASSESGDEAFFGQGTRLTVV.

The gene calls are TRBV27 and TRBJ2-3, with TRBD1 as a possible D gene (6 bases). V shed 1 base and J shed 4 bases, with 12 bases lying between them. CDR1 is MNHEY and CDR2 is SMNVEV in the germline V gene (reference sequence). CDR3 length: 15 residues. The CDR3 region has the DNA TGTGCCAGCAGTTTATTACAGGGTTACGCAGATACGCAGTATTTT. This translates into CASSLLQGYADTQYF.

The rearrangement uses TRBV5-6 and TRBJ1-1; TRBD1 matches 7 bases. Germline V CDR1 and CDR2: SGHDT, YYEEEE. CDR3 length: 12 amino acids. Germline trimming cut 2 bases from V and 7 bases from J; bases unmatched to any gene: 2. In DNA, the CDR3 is TGTGCCAGCAGCTTCGGACAGGTTGAAGCTTTCTTT. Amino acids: CASSFGQVEAFF. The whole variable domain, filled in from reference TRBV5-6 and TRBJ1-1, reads DAGVTQSPTHLIKTRGQQVTLRCSPKSGHDTVSWYQQALGQGPQFIFQYYEEEERQRGNFPDRFSGHQFPNYSSELNVNALLLGDSALYLCASSFGQVEAFFGQGTRLTVV.

The DNA of the CDR3 is TGTGCCAGCAGCTTTCTTCGAAACTCCTATAATTCACCCCTCCACTTT. The encoded protein is CASSFLRNSYNSPLHF. The V call is TRBV11-2, the J call TRBJ1-6; D is unresolved. The V gene lost 3 bases and the J gene lost 0 bases, with 9 bases spanning the gap. Germline V CDR1 and CDR2: SGHAT, FQNNGV. The length of the CDR3 is 16 residues. The full variable domain, in which reference TRBV11-2 and TRBJ1-6 provide the parts outside the CDR3, is EAGVAQSPRYKIIEKRQSVAFWCNPISGHATLYWYQQILGQGPKLLIQFQNNGVVDDSQLPKDRFSAERLKGVDSTLKIQPAKLEDSAVYLCASSFLRNSYNSPLHFGNGTRLTVT.

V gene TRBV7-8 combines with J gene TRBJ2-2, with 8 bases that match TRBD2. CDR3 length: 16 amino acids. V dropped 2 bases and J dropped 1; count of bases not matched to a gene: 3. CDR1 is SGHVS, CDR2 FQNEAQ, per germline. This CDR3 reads CASSLRAGENTGELFF. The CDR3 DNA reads TGTGCCAGCAGCTTACGAGCGGGAGAGAACACCGGGGAGCTGTTTTTT.

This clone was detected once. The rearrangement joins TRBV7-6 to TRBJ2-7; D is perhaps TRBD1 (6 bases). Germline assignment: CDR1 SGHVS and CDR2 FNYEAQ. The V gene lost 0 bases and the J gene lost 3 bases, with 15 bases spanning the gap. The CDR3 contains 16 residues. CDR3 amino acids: CASSLAGGSSYYEQYF. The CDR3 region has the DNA TGTGCCAGCAGCTTAGCAGGGGGTAGCTCCTACTACGAGCAGTACTTC. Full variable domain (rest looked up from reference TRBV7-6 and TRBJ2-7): GAGVSQSPRYKVTKRGQDVALRCDPISGHVSLYWYRQALGQGPEFLTYFNYEAQQDKSGLPNDRFSAERPEGSISTLTIQRTEQRDSAMYRCASSLAGGSSYYEQYFGPGTRLTVT.